One sample yielded the 6 T cell receptor beta chains listed below, sequenced in a study of T cells in Graves' hyperthyroidism and ophthalmopathy. TCR beta CDR3 regions were amplified from RNA transcripts. Initially, a first-round RT-PCR of the TCR CDR3 employed the HTBI primer set. TCRdb analysed the multiplex PCR reads with MiXCR anew, one entry per CDR3 protein. Of approximately 250,000 distinct CDR3 sequences in the sample, roughly a quarter were seen once. The sequenced material came from blood. These TCRs come from a woman in her forties with Graves' ophthalmopathy.

This clonotype was detected ten times or more. The junction and the germline gene differ at one end; a read error may be behind it. The chain couples TRBV7-2 to TRBJ2-5; the match to TRBD1 covers 9 bases. Germline V CDR1 and CDR2: SGHTA, FQGNSA. CDR3 length equals 15 residues. DNA for the CDR3: TGTGCCAGCAGCTTGGCCGGGACAGGGCGGGAGACCCAGCACTTC. This sequence encodes CASSLAGTGRETQHF.

The sample holds many counts of this clonotype. The chain is built from TRBV13 and TRBJ2-5, with a tentative D call TRBD2 (5 bases). CDR3 size: 14 residues. Germline-derived CDR1 and CDR2 are PRHDT and FYEKMQ (reference sequence). The V end was cut by 5 bases, the J end by 4 bases, with 14 bases between. In DNA form, the CDR3 reads TGTGCCAGCAGCCTTAGGAGGTCAGGAGAGACCCAGTACTTC. It codes for CASSLRRSGETQYF.

This chain connects TRBV7-2 to TRBJ2-7; D gene uncertain. The germline gives CDR1 SGHTA, CDR2 FQGNSA. The CDR3 sequence is 15 residues long. The V end lost 1 base, the J end lost 3 bases, and 13 bases lay between the germline ends. The CDR3: CASSLGDGSLYEQYF. CDR3 in DNA: TGTGCCAGCAGCTTAGGCGACGGCAGCCTCTACGAGCAGTACTTC. Filled out from reference TRBV7-2 and TRBJ2-7, the complete variable domain reads GAGVSQSPSNKVTEKGKDVELRCDPISGHTALYWYRQSLGQGLEFLIYFQGNSAPDKSGLPSDRFSAERTGGSVSTLTIQRTQQEDSAVYLCASSLGDGSLYEQYFGPGTRLTVT.

This chain uses TRBV28 with TRBJ2-5, with D maybe TRBD2 (6 bases). The length of the CDR3 is 14 residues. Germline V lookup: CDR1 MDHEN, CDR2 SYDVKM. V gave up 3 bases and J gave up 1 base, with 9 bases separating them. CDR3 bases: TGTGCCAGCAGTTTTTCGGGGGTCCAAGAGACCCAGTACTTC. Protein: CASSFSGVQETQYF.

The chain recombines TRBV6-1 with TRBJ1-2; 12 positions match TRBD1. Germline values: CDR1 MNHNS, CDR2 SASEGT. J gave up 3 bases and V 6 bases, and 8 bases lay outside the gene matches. CDR3 size: 16 residues. CDR3 sequence reads: CASRTSGQGADYGYTF. CDR3 nucleotide sequence: TGTGCCAGCAGAACATCGGGACAGGGGGCTGACTATGGCTACACCTTC.

The rearrangement uses TRBV6-2 or TRBV6-3 and TRBJ1-4; D is possibly TRBD1 (5 bases). This CDR3 is 14 amino acids long. V was trimmed by 5 bases and J by 6 bases, leaving 13 bases between them. CDR1 MNHEY and CDR2 SVGEGT come from the germline V gene. The CDR3 DNA reads TGTGCCAGCAGTAACCGGGACGGTGATGAAAAACTGTTTTTT. Protein: CASSNRDGDEKLFF.